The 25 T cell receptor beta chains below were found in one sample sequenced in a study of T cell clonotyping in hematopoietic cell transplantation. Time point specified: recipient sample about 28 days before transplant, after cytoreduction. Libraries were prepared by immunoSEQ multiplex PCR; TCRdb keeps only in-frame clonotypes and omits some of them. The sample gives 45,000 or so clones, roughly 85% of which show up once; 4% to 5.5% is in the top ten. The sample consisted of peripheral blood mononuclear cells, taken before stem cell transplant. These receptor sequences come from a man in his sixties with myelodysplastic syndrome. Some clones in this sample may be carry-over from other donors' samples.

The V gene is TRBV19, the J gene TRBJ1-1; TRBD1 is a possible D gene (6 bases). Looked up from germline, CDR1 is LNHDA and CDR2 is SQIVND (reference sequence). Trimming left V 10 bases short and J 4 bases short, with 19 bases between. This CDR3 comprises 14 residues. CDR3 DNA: TGTGCCACCTCAACAGGGAACGGGGCCACTGAAGCTTTCTTT. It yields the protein CATSTGNGATEAFF. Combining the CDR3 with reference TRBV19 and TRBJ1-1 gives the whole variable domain DGGITQSPKYLFRKEGQNVTLSCEQNLNHDAMYWYRQDPGQGLRLIYYSQIVNDFQKGDIAEGYSVSREKKESFPLTVTSAQKNPTAFYLCATSTGNGATEAFFGQGTRLTVV.

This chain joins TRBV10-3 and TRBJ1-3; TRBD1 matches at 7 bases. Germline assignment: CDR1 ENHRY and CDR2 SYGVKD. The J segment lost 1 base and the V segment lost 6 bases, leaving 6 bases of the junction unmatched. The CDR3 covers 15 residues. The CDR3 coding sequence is TGTGCCATCAGCGACAGGGAAGGATCTGGAAACACCATATATTTT. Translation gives CAISDREGSGNTIYF.

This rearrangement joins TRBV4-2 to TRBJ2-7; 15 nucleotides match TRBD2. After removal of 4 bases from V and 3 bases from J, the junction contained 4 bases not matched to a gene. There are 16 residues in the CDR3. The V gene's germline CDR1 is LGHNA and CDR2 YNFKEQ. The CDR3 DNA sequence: TGTGCCAGCAGCCGTGGGACTAGCGGGGGGAACTACGAGCAGTACTTC. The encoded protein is CASSRGTSGGNYEQYF.

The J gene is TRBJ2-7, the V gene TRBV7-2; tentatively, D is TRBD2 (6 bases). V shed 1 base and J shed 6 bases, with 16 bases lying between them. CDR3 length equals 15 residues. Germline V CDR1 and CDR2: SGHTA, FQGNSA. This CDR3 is CASSLEGGVGIEQYF. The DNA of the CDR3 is TGTGCCAGCAGCTTAGAAGGAGGGGTGGGAATCGAGCAGTACTTC.

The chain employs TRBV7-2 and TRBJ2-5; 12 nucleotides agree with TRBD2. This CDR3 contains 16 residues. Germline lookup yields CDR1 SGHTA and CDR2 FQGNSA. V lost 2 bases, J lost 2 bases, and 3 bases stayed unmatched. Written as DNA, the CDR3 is TGTGCCAGCAGCTTAATTCTAGCGGGGGGGCAAGAGACCCAGTACTTC. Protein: CASSLILAGGQETQYF.

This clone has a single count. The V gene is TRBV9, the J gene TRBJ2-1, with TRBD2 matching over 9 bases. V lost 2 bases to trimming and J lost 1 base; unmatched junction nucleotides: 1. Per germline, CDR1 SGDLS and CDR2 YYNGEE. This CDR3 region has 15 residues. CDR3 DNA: TGTGCCAGCAGCGTCGCGGGGGGGTCCTACAATGAGCAGTTCTTC. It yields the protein CASSVAGGSYNEQFF.

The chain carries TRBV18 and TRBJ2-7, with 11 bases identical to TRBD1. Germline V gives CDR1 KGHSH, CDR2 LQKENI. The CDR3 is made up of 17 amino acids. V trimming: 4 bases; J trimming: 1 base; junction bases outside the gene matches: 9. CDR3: CASSHGPGQGVSYEQYF. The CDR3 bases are TGTGCCAGCTCACATGGGCCGGGACAGGGGGTTTCCTACGAGCAGTACTTC.

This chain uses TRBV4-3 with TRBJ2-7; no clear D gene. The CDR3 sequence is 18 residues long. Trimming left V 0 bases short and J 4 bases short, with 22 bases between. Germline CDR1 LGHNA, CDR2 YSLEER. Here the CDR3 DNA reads TGCGCCAGCAGCCAAGAACCCCCCGCGAGTCGAAGACCTTACGAGCAGTACTTC. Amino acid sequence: CASSQEPPASRRPYEQYF.

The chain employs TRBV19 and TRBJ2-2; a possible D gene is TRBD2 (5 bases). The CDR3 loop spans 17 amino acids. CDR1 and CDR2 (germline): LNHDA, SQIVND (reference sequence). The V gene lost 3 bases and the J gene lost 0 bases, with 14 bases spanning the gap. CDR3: CASSIRTGSANTGELFF. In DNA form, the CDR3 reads TGTGCCAGTAGTATCCGTACGGGGTCGGCGAACACCGGGGAGCTGTTTTTT.

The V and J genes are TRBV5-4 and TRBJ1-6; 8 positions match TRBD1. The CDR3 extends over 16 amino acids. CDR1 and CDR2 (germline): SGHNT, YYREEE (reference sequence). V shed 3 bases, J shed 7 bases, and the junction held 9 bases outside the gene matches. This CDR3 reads CASSSWGQAMNSPLHF. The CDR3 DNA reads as TGTGCCAGCAGCTCGTGGGGACAGGCGATGAATTCACCCCTCCACTTT.

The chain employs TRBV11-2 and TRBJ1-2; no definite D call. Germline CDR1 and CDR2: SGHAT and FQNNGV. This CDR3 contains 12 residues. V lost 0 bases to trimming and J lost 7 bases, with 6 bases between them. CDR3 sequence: CASSLEVGGYTF. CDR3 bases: TGTGCCAGCAGCTTAGAGGTCGGTGGCTACACCTTC.

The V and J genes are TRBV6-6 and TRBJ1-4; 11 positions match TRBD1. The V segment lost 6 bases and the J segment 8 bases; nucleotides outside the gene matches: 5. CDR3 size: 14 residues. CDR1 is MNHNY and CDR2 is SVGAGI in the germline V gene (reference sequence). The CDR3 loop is CASSGQGAIEKLFF. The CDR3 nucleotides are TGTGCCAGCAGCGGACAGGGGGCGATCGAAAAACTGTTTTTT.

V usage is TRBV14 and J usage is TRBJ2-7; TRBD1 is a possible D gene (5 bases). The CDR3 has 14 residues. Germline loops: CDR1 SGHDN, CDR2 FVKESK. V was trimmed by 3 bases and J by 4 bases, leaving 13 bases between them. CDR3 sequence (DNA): TGTGCCAGCAGCCAGCGCAGGGCCGGGTACGAGCAGTACTTC. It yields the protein CASSQRRAGYEQYF.

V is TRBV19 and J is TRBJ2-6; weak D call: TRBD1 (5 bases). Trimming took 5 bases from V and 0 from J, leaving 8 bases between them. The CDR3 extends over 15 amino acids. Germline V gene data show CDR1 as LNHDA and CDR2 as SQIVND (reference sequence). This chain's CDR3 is CASSSDSSGANVLTF. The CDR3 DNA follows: TGTGCCAGTAGTTCCGACAGCTCTGGGGCCAACGTCCTGACTTTC.

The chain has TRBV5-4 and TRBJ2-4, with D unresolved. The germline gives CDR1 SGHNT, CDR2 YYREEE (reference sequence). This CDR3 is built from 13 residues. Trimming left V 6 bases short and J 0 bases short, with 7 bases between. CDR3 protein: CASNIIAKNIQYF. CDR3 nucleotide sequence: TGTGCCAGCAATATAATAGCCAAAAACATTCAGTACTTC.

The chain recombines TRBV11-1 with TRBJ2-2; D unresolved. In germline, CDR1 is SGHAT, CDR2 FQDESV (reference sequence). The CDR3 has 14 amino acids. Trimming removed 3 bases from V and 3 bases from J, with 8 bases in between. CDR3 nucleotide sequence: TGTGCCAGCAGCTTCAACCCAGACACCGGGGAGCTGTTTTTT. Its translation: CASSFNPDTGELFF.

CDR3 residues: CASSSNRGPGTDTQYF. In nucleotides, the CDR3 is TGTGCCAGCAGCTCGAACAGGGGGCCTGGCACAGATACGCAGTATTTT. The chain links TRBV7-2 to TRBJ2-3; 9 positions match TRBD1. There are 16 residues in the CDR3. V was clipped by 4 bases and J by 1 base; unmatched bases: 6. Germline CDR1 and CDR2: SGHTA and FQGNSA.

The CDR3 spells CASSLTWKYGYTF. The CDR3 DNA follows: TGTGCCAGCAGCTTAACTTGGAAGTATGGCTACACCTTC. The rearrangement joins TRBV7-2 to TRBJ1-2; no reliable D call. From germline, CDR1 is SGHTA and CDR2 FQGNSA. The length of the CDR3 is 13 residues. Trimming pared 2 bases from V and 5 bases from J, leaving 9 bases between.

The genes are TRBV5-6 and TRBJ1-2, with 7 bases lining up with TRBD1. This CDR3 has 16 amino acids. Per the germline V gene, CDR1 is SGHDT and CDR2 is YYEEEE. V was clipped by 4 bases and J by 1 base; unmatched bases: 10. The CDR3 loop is CASSPGQVIVNYGYTF. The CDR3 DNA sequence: TGTGCCAGCAGCCCTGGACAGGTGATCGTTAACTATGGCTACACCTTC. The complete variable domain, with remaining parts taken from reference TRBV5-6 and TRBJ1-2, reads DAGVTQSPTHLIKTRGQQVTLRCSPKSGHDTVSWYQQALGQGPQFIFQYYEEEERQRGNFPDRFSGHQFPNYSSELNVNALLLGDSALYLCASSPGQVIVNYGYTFGSGTRLTVV.

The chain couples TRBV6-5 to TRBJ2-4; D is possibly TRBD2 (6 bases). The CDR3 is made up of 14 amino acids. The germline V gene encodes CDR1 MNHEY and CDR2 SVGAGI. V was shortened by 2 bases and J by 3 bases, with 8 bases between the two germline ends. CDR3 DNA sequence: TGTGCCAGCAGTTACGGGGGACTCAAAAACATTCAGTACTTC. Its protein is CASSYGGLKNIQYF.

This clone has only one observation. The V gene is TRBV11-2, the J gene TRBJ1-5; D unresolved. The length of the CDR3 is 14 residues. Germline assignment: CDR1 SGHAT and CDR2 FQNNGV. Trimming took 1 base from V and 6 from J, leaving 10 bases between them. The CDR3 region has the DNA TGTGCCAGCAGCTTAGGAGGGAAGGGTCAGCCCCAGCATTTT. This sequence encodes CASSLGGKGQPQHF.

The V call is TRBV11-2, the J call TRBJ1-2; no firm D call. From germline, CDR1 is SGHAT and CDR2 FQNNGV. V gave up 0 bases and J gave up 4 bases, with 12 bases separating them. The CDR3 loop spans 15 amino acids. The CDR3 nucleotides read TGTGCCAGCAGCTTAGATCAGAGGACGGCCTATGGCTACACCTTC. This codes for CASSLDQRTAYGYTF.

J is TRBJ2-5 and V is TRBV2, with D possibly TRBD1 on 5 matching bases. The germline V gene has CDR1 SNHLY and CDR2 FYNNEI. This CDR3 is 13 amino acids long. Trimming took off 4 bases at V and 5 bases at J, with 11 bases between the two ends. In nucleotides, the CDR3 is TGTGCCAGCAGTGCGGGCAGGGTCGAGACCCAGTACTTC. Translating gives CASSAGRVETQYF.

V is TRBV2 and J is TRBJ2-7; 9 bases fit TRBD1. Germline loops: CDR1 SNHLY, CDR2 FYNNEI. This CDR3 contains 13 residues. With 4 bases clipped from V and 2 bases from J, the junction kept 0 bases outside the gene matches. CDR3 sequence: CASSGDRAYEQYF. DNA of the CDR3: TGTGCCAGCAGTGGGGACAGGGCCTACGAGCAGTACTTC.

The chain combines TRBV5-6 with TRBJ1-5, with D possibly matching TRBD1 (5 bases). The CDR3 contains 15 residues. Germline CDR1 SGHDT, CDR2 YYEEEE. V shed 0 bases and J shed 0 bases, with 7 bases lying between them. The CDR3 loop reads CASSLGGSSNQPQHF. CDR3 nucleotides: TGTGCCAGCAGCTTGGGGGGGAGTAGCAATCAGCCCCAGCATTTT.